Listed here is a single T cell receptor (beta chain). Its antigen is still unknown. This record comes from a study of molecular identifiers for immune sequencing clone quantification. As for the study in general: The replicates split RNA from around 18,000 or 91,000 naive CD8 cells five ways and sequenced four. Study observations and caveats: Reportedly, one cell's Jurkat TCR RNA was detected within 1,200,000 naive CD8 cells.

For bulk TCR libraries, previously described methods and listed TCR primers were used. TCRdb reanalysed the PCR reads using MiXCR and keeps one entry per CDR3 protein. The data show about 510,000 distinct CDR3 sequences, 20% to 25% seen once. Trimming pared 5 bases from V and 0 bases from J, leaving 14 bases between. CDR1 is MNHEY and CDR2 is SMNVEV in the germline V gene (reference sequence). This CDR3 region has 15 residues. This TCR was sampled from a human donor in good health. Some libraries in this study had Jurkat cell RNA spiked in. The rearrangement joins TRBV27 to TRBJ2-7; no clear D gene. The sequenced material came from naive CD8+ T cells from blood, with Jurkat cell RNA spiked in. Sample subset: FACS-sorted CD8+CD4-CCR7+CD45RA+ naive T cells. The CDR3 coding sequence is TGTGCCAGCAGTCAGAGTAGCCTTGGCTCCTACGAGCAGTACTTC. This sequence encodes CASSQSSLGSYEQYF.